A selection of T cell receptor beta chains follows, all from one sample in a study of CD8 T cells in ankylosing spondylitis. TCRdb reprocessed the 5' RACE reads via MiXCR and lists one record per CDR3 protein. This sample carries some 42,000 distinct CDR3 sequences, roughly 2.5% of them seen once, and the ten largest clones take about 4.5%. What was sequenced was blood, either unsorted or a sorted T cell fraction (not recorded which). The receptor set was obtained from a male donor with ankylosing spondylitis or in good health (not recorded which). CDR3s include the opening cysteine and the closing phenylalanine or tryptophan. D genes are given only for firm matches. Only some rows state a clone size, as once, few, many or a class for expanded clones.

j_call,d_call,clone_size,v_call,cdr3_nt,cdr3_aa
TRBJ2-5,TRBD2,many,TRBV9,TGTGCCAGCAGCGTAGATAGCGGGAGGGTATTGGAGACCCAGTACTTC,CASSVDSGRVLETQYF
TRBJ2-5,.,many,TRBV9,TGTGCCAGCAGCGTAGCCCGCGCCGGAGAGACCCAGTACTTC,CASSVARAGETQYF
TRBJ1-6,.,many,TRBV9,TGTGCCAGCAGCGTAGCGGGGTGGGGGGATTCACCCCTCCACTTT,CASSVAGWGDSPLHF
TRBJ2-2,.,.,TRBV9,TGTGCCAGCAGCGTAGTGGGGGAGCCGGGGGAGCTGTTTTTT,CASSVVGEPGELFF
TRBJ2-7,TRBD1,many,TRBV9,TGTGCCAGCAGCGGCGGACAGGGACACTACGAGCAGTACTTC,CASSGGQGHYEQYF
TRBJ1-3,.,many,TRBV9,TGTGCCAGCAGCCCAGACCCCACAGGGAGAGGAAACACCATATATTTT,CASSPDPTGRGNTIYF
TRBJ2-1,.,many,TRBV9,TGTGCCAGCAGCGTAGTTGCAGGGAGCTCCTACAATGAGCAGTTCTTC,CASSVVAGSSYNEQFF
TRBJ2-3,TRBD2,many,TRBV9,TGTGCCAGCAGCGTTCTAGCGGGAAGGGGCACAGATACGCAGTATTTT,CASSVLAGRGTDTQYF
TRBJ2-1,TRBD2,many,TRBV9,TGTGCCAGCAGCGTAGGAGGTAGCGGGAACGATGAGCAGTTCTTC,CASSVGGSGNDEQFF
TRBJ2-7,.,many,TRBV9,TGTGCCAGCAGCGTAGCAGGTGACTTCATCTACGAGCAGTACTTC,CASSVAGDFIYEQYF
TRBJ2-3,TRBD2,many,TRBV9,TGTGCCAGCAGCGAGGGGCTAGCGGCCCTCAGGAATACGCAGTATTTT,CASSEGLAALRNTQYF
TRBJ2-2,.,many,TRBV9,TGTGCCAGCAGCGTAGATCTCATGAACACCGGGGAGCTGTTTTTT,CASSVDLMNTGELFF
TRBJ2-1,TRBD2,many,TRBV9,TGTGCCAGCAGCCCCCCCGGGACTAGCTCCTACAATGAGCAGTTCTTC,CASSPPGTSSYNEQFF
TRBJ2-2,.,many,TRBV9,TGTGCCAGCAGCTCGCTAGTTCCGAACACCGGGGAGCTGTTTTTT,CASSSLVPNTGELFF
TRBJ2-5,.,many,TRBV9,TGTGCCAGCGGCCGGAGTGGGGCAGAGACCCAGTACTTC,CASGRSGAETQYF
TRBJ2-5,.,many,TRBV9,TGTGCCAGCAGCGTATCCGGGGACGGATACCAAGAGACCCAGTACTTC,CASSVSGDGYQETQYF
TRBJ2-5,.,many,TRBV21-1,TGTGCCAGCAGCGGAAGCGGGACAGGGGCGAAAGAGACCCAGTACTTC,CASSGSGTGAKETQYF
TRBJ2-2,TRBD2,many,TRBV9,TGTGCCAGCAGCGTAGTTAGCGGGGGGAACACCGGGGAGCTGTTTTTT,CASSVVSGGNTGELFF
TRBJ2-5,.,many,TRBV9,TGTGCCAGCAGCGTAATACAAGGGCCAGGAGAGACCCAGTACTTC,CASSVIQGPGETQYF
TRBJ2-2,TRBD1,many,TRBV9,TGTGCCAGCAGCGCGGACAGGGTGAAGACCGGGGAGCTGTTTTTT,CASSADRVKTGELFF
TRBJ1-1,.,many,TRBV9,TGTGCCAGCAGCGTAGTGGGGGCGAACACTGAAGCTTTCTTT,CASSVVGANTEAFF
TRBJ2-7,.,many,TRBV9,TGTGCCAGCAGCGTAGCTACAGGCCCCTACGAGCAGTACTTC,CASSVATGPYEQYF
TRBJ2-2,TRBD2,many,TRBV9,TGTGCCAGCAGCGTAGCTGCGAGCGGGAGAATAACCGGGGAGCTGTTTTTT,CASSVAASGRITGELFF
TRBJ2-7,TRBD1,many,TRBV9,TGTGCCAGCAGCCCGCAACCACAGGGGACCTACGAGCAGTACTTC,CASSPQPQGTYEQYF
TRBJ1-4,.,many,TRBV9,TGTGCCAGCAGCCTGGGACACTCAACTAATGAAAAACTGTTTTTT,CASSLGHSTNEKLFF
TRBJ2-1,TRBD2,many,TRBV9,TGTGCCAGCAGCCACCGGACTAGCGGCTACAATGAGCAGTTCTTC,CASSHRTSGYNEQFF
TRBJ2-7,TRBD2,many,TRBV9,TGTGCCAGCAGCGTCGGGACTAGCGGGAGGTACGAGCAGTACTTC,CASSVGTSGRYEQYF
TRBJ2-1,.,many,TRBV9,TGTGCCAGCAGCGTAGCCCCGCCCCGAGAGCAGTTCTTC,CASSVAPPREQFF
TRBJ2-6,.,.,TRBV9,TGTGCCAGCAGCGTAGGACAGTTCCGCACTGGGGCCAACGTCCTGACTTTC,CASSVGQFRTGANVLTF